A selection of T cell receptor beta chains follows, all from one sample in a study of cytomegalovirus exposure and HLA in healthy donors. Measured with immunoSEQ multiplex PCR; TCRdb has only the in-frame clones, and not every one. Among about 170,000 clones listed, roughly 80% were seen once. The source material was PBMCs. All receptors derive from a woman aged 18 to 35 in good health and CMV-seronegative. The CDR3 runs from the conserved cysteine through the conserved F or W. The D gene is left open where the match is weak. Only some rows state a clone size, as once, few, many or a class for expanded clones.

clone size: .; V gene: TRBV2; D gene: TRBD2; J gene: TRBJ2-2; CDR3 protein: CASNRLAGENTGELFF; CDR3 DNA: TGTGCCAGCAATCGACTAGCGGGAGAGAACACCGGGGAGCTGTTTTTT
clone size: .; V gene: TRBV28; D gene: TRBD2; J gene: TRBJ2-7; CDR3 protein: CASSPAGARGTYEQYF; CDR3 DNA: TGTGCCAGCAGTCCTGCGGGAGCCCGAGGTACCTACGAGCAGTACTTC
clone size: .; V gene: TRBV6-4; D gene: TRBD2; J gene: TRBJ2-3; CDR3 protein: CASSDSTSGSMDTQYF; CDR3 DNA: TGTGCCAGCAGTGACTCCACTAGCGGGAGTATGGATACGCAGTATTTT
clone size: .; V gene: TRBV10-1; D gene: .; J gene: TRBJ1-1; CDR3 protein: CASSFPRGRNTEAFF; CDR3 DNA: TGCGCCAGCAGTTTCCCCCGGGGTCGAAACACTGAAGCTTTCTTT
clone size: .; V gene: TRBV2; D gene: .; J gene: TRBJ1-5; CDR3 protein: CASSVRAGNQPQHF; CDR3 DNA: TGTGCCAGCAGTGTTAGGGCAGGGAATCAGCCCCAGCATTTT
clone size: once; V gene: TRBV4-1; D gene: TRBD2; J gene: TRBJ2-7; CDR3 protein: CASSQDSLAGYEQYF; CDR3 DNA: TGCGCCAGCAGCCAAGATTCACTAGCGGGCTACGAGCAGTACTTC
clone size: .; V gene: TRBV11-3; D gene: TRBD1; J gene: TRBJ1-1; CDR3 protein: CASSSDRGGYTEAFF; CDR3 DNA: TGTGCCAGCAGCTCGGACAGGGGCGGGTATACTGAAGCTTTCTTT
clone size: .; V gene: TRBV5-1; D gene: .; J gene: TRBJ2-4; CDR3 protein: CASSFGAAKNIQYF; CDR3 DNA: TGCGCCAGCAGTTTTGGGGCCGCCAAAAACATTCAGTACTTC
clone size: .; V gene: TRBV19; D gene: TRBD1; J gene: TRBJ1-2; CDR3 protein: CASRPPGGAGLYGYTF; CDR3 DNA: TGTGCCAGTAGACCCCCAGGGGGCGCGGGTCTCTATGGCTACACCTTC
clone size: .; V gene: TRBV5-1; D gene: TRBD1; J gene: TRBJ2-7; CDR3 protein: CASSLDRDRGYEQYF; CDR3 DNA: TGCGCCAGCAGCTTGGATAGGGACAGGGGATACGAGCAGTACTTC
clone size: .; V gene: TRBV5-4; D gene: .; J gene: TRBJ1-1; CDR3 protein: CASSHFDSMNTEAFF; CDR3 DNA: TGTGCCAGCAGTCATTTTGACAGCATGAACACTGAAGCTTTCTTT
clone size: .; V gene: TRBV6-4; D gene: TRBD2; J gene: TRBJ2-4; CDR3 protein: CASSQIQAGVINIQYF; CDR3 DNA: TGTGCCAGCAGTCAGATTCAAGCGGGAGTGATAAACATTCAGTACTTC
clone size: .; V gene: TRBV5-6; D gene: TRBD2; J gene: TRBJ2-7; CDR3 protein: CASGLLAGGLRKQYF; CDR3 DNA: TGTGCCAGCGGTCTATTAGCGGGAGGTCTGAGGAAGCAGTACTTC
clone size: once; V gene: TRBV19; D gene: TRBD2; J gene: TRBJ2-1; CDR3 protein: CASSIPGLAYRVEQFF; CDR3 DNA: TGTGCCAGTAGTATCCCCGGACTAGCGTATCGGGTTGAGCAGTTCTTC
clone size: .; V gene: TRBV25-1; D gene: TRBD1; J gene: TRBJ2-7; CDR3 protein: CASSDPRQGVYEQYF; CDR3 DNA: TGTGCCAGCAGTGATCCCCGACAGGGGGTGTACGAGCAGTACTTC
clone size: .; V gene: TRBV7-9; D gene: .; J gene: TRBJ1-2; CDR3 protein: CSSSFLVDYGYTF; CDR3 DNA: TGTTCCAGCAGCTTTTTAGTTGACTATGGCTACACCTTC
clone size: .; V gene: TRBV2; D gene: .; J gene: TRBJ1-1; CDR3 protein: CASSQTGTTMIAFF; CDR3 DNA: TGTGCCAGCAGTCAGACCGGGACAACGATGATAGCTTTCTTT
clone size: .; V gene: TRBV6-6; D gene: .; J gene: TRBJ2-7; CDR3 protein: CASSYSIGADYEQYF; CDR3 DNA: TGTGCCAGCAGTTACTCTATTGGGGCGGATTACGAGCAGTACTTC
clone size: .; V gene: TRBV28; D gene: .; J gene: TRBJ1-1; CDR3 protein: CASSLDMNTEAFF; CDR3 DNA: TGTGCCAGCAGTTTAGACATGAACACTGAAGCTTTCTTT
clone size: .; V gene: TRBV12-5; D gene: TRBD2; J gene: TRBJ2-5; CDR3 protein: CASGWAEGLAGYQETQYF; CDR3 DNA: TGTGCTAGTGGTTGGGCTGAGGGACTAGCGGGGTACCAAGAGACCCAGTACTTC
clone size: .; V gene: TRBV7-9; D gene: .; J gene: TRBJ1-4; CDR3 protein: CASSLTVNPVLFF; CDR3 DNA: TGTGCCAGCAGCTTAACAGTCAACCCTGTCCTGTTTTTT
clone size: .; V gene: TRBV9; D gene: .; J gene: TRBJ1-1; CDR3 protein: CASSVGSGRSTEAFF; CDR3 DNA: TGTGCCAGCAGCGTAGGCTCAGGGAGGAGCACTGAAGCTTTCTTT
clone size: .; V gene: TRBV19; D gene: TRBD1; J gene: TRBJ2-7; CDR3 protein: CASSIRGTAYEQYF; CDR3 DNA: TGTGCCAGTAGTATAAGAGGGACAGCCTACGAGCAGTACTTC
clone size: .; V gene: TRBV28; D gene: .; J gene: TRBJ1-5; CDR3 protein: CASSFYASSNQPQHF; CDR3 DNA: TGTGCCAGCAGTTTTTACGCCAGTAGCAATCAGCCCCAGCATTTT
clone size: .; V gene: TRBV7-9; D gene: .; J gene: TRBJ2-7; CDR3 protein: CASSPVSTQGGYEQYF; CDR3 DNA: TGTGCCAGCAGCCCAGTCTCCACCCAAGGGGGCTACGAGCAGTACTTC
clone size: .; V gene: TRBV5-1; D gene: TRBD2; J gene: TRBJ2-7; CDR3 protein: CASSLLAGVSSGEQYF; CDR3 DNA: TGCGCCAGCAGCCTACTAGCGGGAGTCTCGTCCGGCGAGCAGTACTTC
clone size: .; V gene: TRBV5-6; D gene: TRBD2; J gene: TRBJ2-1; CDR3 protein: CASSYGLAGVSYNEQFF; CDR3 DNA: TGTGCCAGCAGCTATGGACTAGCGGGAGTGAGCTACAATGAGCAGTTCTTC
clone size: once; V gene: TRBV7-8; D gene: TRBD2; J gene: TRBJ2-7; CDR3 protein: CASSLKGLAGVTGGEQYF; CDR3 DNA: TGTGCCAGCAGCTTAAAGGGACTAGCGGGAGTAACAGGGGGCGAGCAGTACTTC
clone size: .; V gene: TRBV4-3; D gene: .; J gene: TRBJ2-6; CDR3 protein: CASSQGLRAGANVLTF; CDR3 DNA: TGCGCCAGCAGCCAAGGGCTGAGGGCTGGGGCCAACGTCCTGACTTTC
clone size: .; V gene: TRBV15; D gene: .; J gene: TRBJ2-7; CDR3 protein: CATSKGEYEQYF; CDR3 DNA: TGTGCCACCAGCAAAGGGGAATACGAGCAGTACTTC
clone size: .; V gene: TRBV10-3; D gene: .; J gene: TRBJ1-4; CDR3 protein: CASSTNEKLFF; CDR3 DNA: TGTGCCTCTTCAACTAATGAAAAACTGTTTTTT